Following are 25 T cell receptor beta chains from one sample sequenced in a study of T cells in Graves' hyperthyroidism and ophthalmopathy. TCR beta CDR3 sequences were amplified from RNA transcripts. Researchers ran a first-round RT-PCR on the TCR CDR3 using the HTBI primer set. TCRdb re-called the multiplex PCR reads with MiXCR, one entry per CDR3 protein. Of about 46,000 distinct CDR3 sequences in the sample, about half were seen once. Sequenced input: peripheral blood or thyroid tissue (not recorded which). These receptors were obtained from a woman aged 50 to 60 with Graves' hyperthyroidism.

As regards this clonotype: One junction end disagrees with the germline gene, perhaps due to a read error. V and J are TRBV10-3 and TRBJ1-6; no definite D call. There are 13 residues in the CDR3. Germline assignment: CDR1 ENHRY and CDR2 SYGVKD. Here the CDR3 reads CASSFPTISPLHF. The CDR3 bases are TGTGCCAGCAGTTTCCCGACTATTTCACCCCTCCACTTC.

This chain connects TRBV7-9 to TRBJ1-1, with TRBD1 identical over 8 bases. Trimming removed 6 bases from V and 6 bases from J; junction bases left unmatched: 6. The germline CDR1 and CDR2 sequences are SEHNR and FQNEAQ (reference sequence). The CDR3 covers 13 residues. CDR3 in amino acids: CASRADRVAEAFF. CDR3 DNA: TGTGCCAGCAGAGCGGACAGGGTCGCTGAAGCTTTCTTT. Looking up the rest from reference TRBV7-9 and TRBJ1-1 gives the full variable domain: DTGVSQNPRHKITKRGQNVTFRCDPISEHNRLYWYRQTLGQGPEFLTYFQNEAQLEKSRLLSDRFSAERPKGSFSTLEIQRTEQGDSAMYLCASRADRVAEAFFGQGTRLTVV.

This clonotype occurred many times. This sequence joins TRBV7-2 and TRBJ2-2; no definite D call. Germline V gives CDR1 SGHTA, CDR2 FQGNSA. The CDR3 length is 17 residues. V lost 7 bases, J lost 0 bases, and 18 bases lay in between. The chain's CDR3 is CASTQLISGANTGELFF. DNA for the CDR3: TGTGCCAGCACCCAGCTTATCTCTGGGGCGAACACCGGGGAGCTGTTTTTT.

There are many counts of this clonotype. CDR3 region: CASSSDRVVITDTQYF. Here the CDR3 DNA reads TGTGCCAGCAGCTCAGACAGGGTGGTTATCACAGATACGCAGTATTTT. The V gene is TRBV7-8, the J gene TRBJ2-3; 7 nucleotides match TRBD1. Germline CDR1 SGHVS, CDR2 FQNEAQ. V lost 4 bases and J lost 2; bases outside the gene matches: 9. This CDR3 has 16 amino acids. Combining the CDR3 with reference TRBV7-8 and TRBJ2-3 gives the whole variable domain GAGVSQSPRYKVAKRGQDVALRCDPISGHVSLFWYQQALGQGPEFLTYFQNEAQLDKSGLPSDRFFAERPEGSVSTLKIQRTQQEDSAVYLCASSSDRVVITDTQYFGPGTRLTVL.

V gene TRBV4-1 combines with J gene TRBJ2-5, with 7 bases lining up with TRBD1. CDR1 is MGHRA and CDR2 is YSYEKL in the germline V gene. Trimming at V came to 4 bases and at J to 5 bases, leaving 13 bases not matched to a gene. This CDR3 contains 16 residues. CDR3 DNA: TGCGCCAGCAGCCTTCGCCCTTTAGGGGGCCGGGAGACCCAGTACTTC. It encodes CASSLRPLGGRETQYF.

The DNA for the CDR3 is TGTGCCAGCAGCGCTACTAGCGGGAGCTCCTACGAGCAGTACTTC. Translating gives CASSATSGSSYEQYF. This rearrangement joins TRBV7-8 to TRBJ2-7; 11 bases align to TRBD2. The germline V gene has CDR1 SGHVS and CDR2 FQNEAQ. With V trimmed by 5 bases and J by 0 bases, 3 bases remained unmatched. The CDR3 consists of 15 residues.

This clonotype is a singleton in its sample. J is TRBJ2-7 and V is TRBV7-9, with TRBD2 matching 11 bases. Germline-derived CDR1 and CDR2 are SEHNR and FQNEAQ (reference sequence). Trimming took 4 bases from V and 2 from J; bases not matched to a gene: 10. The CDR3 consists of 17 residues. The CDR3 region has the DNA TGTGCCAGCAGCTGGTCCGGGACTAGCGGACAGACCTACGAGCAGTACTTC. This codes for CASSWSGTSGQTYEQYF.

On this clonotype itself: One junction end does not reproduce the germline sequence, and a read error may be involved. The chain is built from TRBV5-4 and TRBJ2-7; D call uncertain. Per the germline V gene, CDR1 is SGHNT and CDR2 is YYREEE (reference sequence). CDR3 length: 14 residues. CDR3 DNA: TGTGCCAGCAGCCCAAACGGCGGATTCTACGAGCAGTGCTTC. Its protein product is CASSPNGGFYEQCF.

This clonotype came up many times. The rearrangement uses TRBV5-8 and TRBJ1-5; D is undetermined. Germline V gene lookup returns CDR1 SGHTS and CDR2 YDEGEE. V was pared by 0 bases and J by 4 bases, with 5 bases between. There are 13 residues in the CDR3. The CDR3 region has the DNA TGTGCCAGCAGCTTGGATCAGAATCAGCCCCAGCATTTT. Translating it yields CASSLDQNQPQHF.

The V and J genes are TRBV28 and TRBJ2-5, with 7 bases identical to TRBD2. From germline, CDR1 is MDHEN and CDR2 SYDVKM. The junction had 19 bases not matched to a gene; V was cut back by 7 bases and J by 8 bases. The CDR3 totals 16 residues. CDR3 residues: CASKSGGVGTGDTQYF. The CDR3 coding sequence is TGTGCCAGCAAGTCTGGGGGGGTCGGCACCGGGGACACCCAGTACTTC.

About this clonotype: A much larger clone differs from this one at a single base, so this may be a read error. The CDR3 DNA follows: TGTGCCAGTAGTACAGAGGACACATCGACAGATACGCAGTATTTT. Translating gives CASSTEDTSTDTQYF. The chain links TRBV19 to TRBJ2-3; D may be TRBD1 (5 bases). V was clipped by 4 bases and J by 3 bases, with 14 bases between them. CDR1 LNHDA and CDR2 SQIVND come from the germline V gene (reference sequence). The CDR3 covers 15 residues.

The gene calls are TRBV5-4 and TRBJ2-5, with a possible D match to TRBD2 (5 bases). Germline CDR1 is SGHNT and CDR2 is YYREEE (reference sequence). V lost 4 bases and J lost 5, with 9 bases in between. The CDR3 contains 12 residues. DNA for the CDR3: TGTGCCAGCAGCCTGTGGGAGGAGACCCAGTACTTC. Translated: CASSLWEETQYF.

The chain carries TRBV24-1 and TRBJ2-7; 7 nucleotides agree with TRBD1. Germline trimming cut 5 bases from V and 6 bases from J; bases unmatched to any gene: 3. Germline CDR1 is KGHDR and CDR2 is SFDVKD. The CDR3 length is 12 residues. DNA of the CDR3: TGTGCCACCAGTGGACAGGGTGGCGAGCAGTACTTC. Its translation: CATSGQGGEQYF.

This clonotype was found many times. The chain carries TRBV29-1 and TRBJ2-7, with 7 bases identical to TRBD2. The length of the CDR3 is 14 residues. J was trimmed by 0 bases and V by 1 base; bases with no gene match: 3. Germline V gene lookup returns CDR1 SQVTM and CDR2 ANQGSEA. CDR3 loop: CSVEGGSLSYEQYF. The CDR3 nucleotides are TGCAGCGTTGAAGGCGGGAGCCTCTCCTACGAGCAGTACTTC.

On this clonotype itself: Because it lacks the conserved phenylalanine or tryptophan at the end, this CDR3 is likely a read error. Because the CDR3's place on the DNA is in doubt, the DNA is left out and the CDR3 is given as listed by TCRdb. The chain has TRBV29-1 and TRBJ2-2; TRBD1, the D gene given by the table, was not confirmed from the DNA. The CDR3 length equals 14 residues, ends included. Germline CDR1 and CDR2: SQVTM and ANQGSEA. CDR3 sequence: CSVDLQGNTGELVL.

The CDR3 reads CASSFTDGMVDEQYF. For the CDR3, the DNA is TGTGCCAGCAGCTTTACAGACGGGATGGTCGACGAGCAGTACTTC. The chain links TRBV7-3 to TRBJ2-7; possible D gene TRBD2, 5 bases. Germline V gene sequence: CDR1 SGHTA, CDR2 FQGTGA. CDR3 length: 15 amino acids. V lost 3 bases and J 5 bases, leaving 17 bases between the germline ends.

This rearrangement joins TRBV7-9 to TRBJ1-5; no clear D. CDR3 length: 9 amino acids. In germline, CDR1 is SEHNR, CDR2 FQNEAQ (reference sequence). Trimming left V 9 bases short and J 9 bases short, with 6 bases between. The CDR3 coding sequence is TGTGCCAGACGAGCGCCCCAGCATTTT. It yields the protein CARRAPQHF.

DNA for the CDR3: TGCAGTGATAGGTGCCGGGACAGGATAGACTATGGCTACACCTTC. Protein sequence: CSDRCRDRIDYGYTF. The chain carries TRBV20-1 and TRBJ1-2; 8 bases agree with TRBD1. The CDR3 length is 15 residues. V lost 7 bases and J lost 3; bases outside the gene matches: 13. CDR1 and CDR2 from the germline V gene are DFQATT and SNEGSKA (reference sequence).

This clonotype was picked up many times. Its ends do not fully match the called genes, so a read error is possible. V and J are TRBV4-1 and TRBJ2-2, with 12 nucleotides matching TRBD2. The CDR3 sequence is 17 residues long. Germline assignment: CDR1 MGHRA and CDR2 YSYEKL. The CDR3 reads CASSPTGLAGNIGELFF. The CDR3 nucleotides are TGCGCCAGCAGCCCCACCGGACTAGCGGGGAACATCGGGGAGCTGTTTTTT.

This clonotype was counted ten times or more. The genes are TRBV2 and TRBJ1-3; no firm D call. CDR1 is SNHLY, CDR2 FYNNEI, per germline. The CDR3 is 12 residues long. V lost 5 bases and J lost 2, with 4 bases in between. The CDR3 sequence: CASSFAGNTIYF. Written as DNA, the CDR3 is TGTGCCAGCAGTTTTGCTGGAAACACCATATATTTT.

In its sample, this clonotype was seen a few times. The CDR3 sequence: CASTPGQGSAFF. The DNA for the CDR3 is TGTGCCAGCACCCCTGGACAGGGTAGTGCTTTCTTT. This chain joins TRBV5-6 and TRBJ1-1; 8 bases agree with TRBD1. Looked up from germline, CDR1 is SGHDT and CDR2 is YYEEEE. Trimming cost V 6 bases and J 11 bases; bases outside gene matches: 9. There are 12 residues in the CDR3.

The V gene is TRBV9, the J gene TRBJ1-4; TRBD1 agrees at 7 bases. V lost 3 bases and J lost 7; bases outside the gene matches: 6. The CDR3 runs 14 residues. Germline loops: CDR1 SGDLS, CDR2 YYNGEE. The CDR3 coding sequence is TGTGCCAGCAGCGCTAGACAGGGATTTGAAAAACTGTTTTTT. The encoded protein is CASSARQGFEKLFF.

The chain employs TRBV20-1 and TRBJ2-5; 12 positions agree with TRBD2. V lost 5 bases to trimming and J lost 0 bases; unmatched junction nucleotides: 7. The germline V gene encodes CDR1 DFQATT and CDR2 SNEGSKA (reference sequence). CDR3 length: 16 amino acids. The CDR3 nucleotides are TGCAGTGCTCTAGCGGGAGGGGCGCTGTACCAAGAGACCCAGTACTTC. This codes for CSALAGGALYQETQYF.

In this sample, this clonotype turned up many times. The V call is TRBV6-8, the J call TRBJ2-7, with TRBD2 as a possible D gene (5 bases). Trimming stripped 6 bases from V and 5 bases from J, with 20 bases between. This CDR3 contains 15 residues. Per germline, CDR1 MNHGY and CDR2 SAAAGT. Here the CDR3 reads CASSKGVGSRDEQYF. The CDR3 DNA reads TGTGCCAGCAGCAAAGGAGTGGGGAGTAGGGACGAGCAGTACTTC.

This chain connects TRBV30 to TRBJ1-2, with unresolved D. Trimming cost V 1 base and J 4 bases, with 10 bases left between them. The CDR3 totals 13 residues. CDR1 and CDR2 from the germline V gene are GTSNPN and SVGIG (reference sequence). Here the CDR3 reads CAWSERVAYGYTF. CDR3 bases: TGTGCCTGGAGTGAGAGGGTTGCCTATGGCTACACCTTC.